These 18 T cell receptor beta chains were all obtained from the same sample, sequenced in a study of cytomegalovirus exposure and HLA in healthy donors. The study ran its PCR with 60 Vbeta and 13 Jbeta primers. Only in-frame clones appear in the TCRdb table, and some are missing; sequencing was by immunoSEQ multiplex PCR. The sample lists hundreds of thousands of clones, 60% to 80% occurring once. Sequencing used PBMCs. These receptors were taken from a male donor in good health and CMV-seronegative.

This clone was picked up one time. This chain joins TRBV27 and TRBJ1-2; no clear D. Germline-derived CDR1 and CDR2 are MNHEY and SMNVEV (reference sequence). Between the trimmed V and J ends, which lost 5 bases and 6 bases, there was a span of 13 bases. The CDR3 extends over 13 amino acids. The CDR3 sequence is CASSLTPSHGYTF. CDR3 bases: TGTGCCAGCAGTCTGACACCCTCGCATGGCTACACCTTC.

A few counts support this clone. The V call is TRBV4-2, the J call TRBJ2-5; 8 positions agree with TRBD2. This CDR3 has 17 amino acids. CDR1 and CDR2 from the germline V gene are LGHNA and YNFKEQ. Trimming cost V 1 base and J 5 bases; bases outside gene matches: 12. The CDR3 loop is CASSQAGTRANSETQYF. The DNA for the CDR3 is TGTGCCAGCAGCCAAGCCGGGACTAGAGCCAATTCGGAGACCCAGTACTTC.

The rearrangement joins TRBV11-2 to TRBJ2-2; 9 nucleotides match TRBD1. V lost 5 bases and J lost 0; bases outside the gene matches: 4. In germline, CDR1 is SGHAT, CDR2 FQNNGV. The CDR3 extends over 16 amino acids. CDR3 DNA: TGTGCCAGCAGCCAGGGGGACAGGGCGAACACCGGGGAGCTGTTTTTT. Translation gives CASSQGDRANTGELFF.

The chain uses TRBV25-1 and TRBJ2-7; D possibly corresponds to TRBD1 (6 bases). Germline lookup yields CDR1 MGHDK and CDR2 SYGVNS. The CDR3 sequence is 15 residues long. V was pared by 2 bases and J by 0 bases, with 11 bases between. In nucleotides, the CDR3 is TGTGCCAGCAGTGAAGGGGGCGGTAGCTCCTACGAGCAGTACTTC. Protein sequence: CASSEGGGSSYEQYF.

This chain uses TRBV5-4 with TRBJ1-1, with 7 bases identical to TRBD1. Germline CDR1 SGHNT, CDR2 YYREEE (reference sequence). The trim removed 4 bases at V and 5 bases at J, leaving 11 bases unmatched. The CDR3 is 15 amino acids. CDR3 sequence: CASSHETGAGTEAFF. CDR3 coding DNA: TGTGCCAGCAGCCATGAAACAGGGGCTGGAACTGAAGCTTTCTTT.

In this sample, this clone turned up once. The chain is built from TRBV19 and TRBJ1-1; maybe TRBD1 (6 bases). This CDR3 is 13 amino acids long. The V gene lost 4 bases and the J gene lost 2 bases, with 8 bases spanning the gap. In germline, CDR1 is LNHDA, CDR2 SQIVND (reference sequence). The CDR3 region has the DNA TGTGCCAGTAGTACGACAGGTAACACTGAAGCTTTCTTT. It translates to CASSTTGNTEAFF.

This clone was counted a single time. The CDR3: CASSDTTPADTQYF. CDR3 nucleotide sequence: TGTGCCAGCAGCGACACCACCCCGGCAGATACGCAGTATTTT. The chain couples TRBV27 to TRBJ2-3; D gene unclear. The V end was cut by 6 bases, the J end by 4 bases, with 14 bases between. Per germline, CDR1 MNHEY and CDR2 SMNVEV (reference sequence). This CDR3 region has 14 residues.

The rearrangement joins TRBV7-2 to TRBJ2-3; D is perhaps TRBD1 (5 bases). The V end lost 2 bases, the J end lost 2 bases, and 14 bases lay between the germline ends. In germline, CDR1 is SGHTA, CDR2 FQGNSA. CDR3 size: 16 residues. The CDR3 region is CASSLMSPDNTDTQYF. DNA for the CDR3: TGTGCCAGCAGCTTAATGTCCCCGGACAACACAGATACGCAGTATTTT.

The rearrangement uses TRBV9 and TRBJ2-7; 8 bases map to TRBD1. The J segment lost 2 bases and the V segment lost 2 bases, leaving 3 bases of the junction unmatched. The CDR3 extends over 14 amino acids. CDR1 and CDR2 from the germline V gene are SGDLS and YYNGEE. CDR3 nucleotides: TGTGCCAGCAGCGTTGACAGGGGACCCTACGAGCAGTACTTC. Translation: CASSVDRGPYEQYF.

The chain uses TRBV5-1 and TRBJ2-5, with TRBD1 matching over 9 bases. Per the germline V gene, CDR1 is SGHRS and CDR2 is YFSETQ. This CDR3 region has 14 residues. Losses at the gene ends were 4 bases for V and 4 bases for J; bases not matched to a gene: 5. The CDR3 protein is CASSPGQGRETQYF. In DNA, the CDR3 is TGCGCCAGCAGCCCCGGACAGGGGAGAGAGACCCAGTACTTC. Combining the CDR3 with reference TRBV5-1 and TRBJ2-5 gives the whole variable domain KAGVTQTPRYLIKTRGQQVTLSCSPISGHRSVSWYQQTPGQGLQFLFEYFSETQRNKGNFPGRFSGRQFSNSRSEMNVSTLELGDSALYLCASSPGQGRETQYFGPGTRLLVL.

This rearrangement joins TRBV13 to TRBJ2-2, with 13 bases identical to TRBD2. Germline CDR1 is PRHDT and CDR2 is FYEKMQ (reference sequence). This CDR3 comprises 16 residues. V gave up 3 bases and J gave up 6 bases; unmatched junction bases: 4. The CDR3 DNA is TGTGCCAGCAGCTTTGGGACTAGCGGGAATGCCGGGGAGCTGTTTTTT. This gives the protein CASSFGTSGNAGELFF.

This clone was recorded a few times. This sequence joins TRBV5-6 and TRBJ2-7, with 7 nucleotides matching TRBD1. Germline CDR1 is SGHDT and CDR2 is YYEEEE. V trimming: 4 bases; J trimming: 4 bases; junction bases outside the gene matches: 5. The CDR3 sequence is 13 residues long. The CDR3 DNA follows: TGTGCCAGCAGCGTACAGGGGACGTACGAGCAGTACTTC. Translation gives CASSVQGTYEQYF.

The CDR3 spells CASSLAGETQYF. As DNA, the CDR3 is TGTGCCAGCAGCTTGGCAGGGGAGACCCAGTACTTC. The rearrangement uses TRBV7-9 and TRBJ2-5; TRBD1 is a possible D gene (5 bases). The CDR3 is 12 residues long. Germline V lookup: CDR1 SEHNR, CDR2 FQNEAQ (reference sequence). Trimming took 3 bases from V and 5 from J, leaving 7 bases between them.

The J gene is TRBJ2-1, the V gene TRBV7-9, with D possibly matching TRBD2 (6 bases). The CDR3 loop spans 17 amino acids. Between the trimmed V and J ends, which lost 8 bases and 2 bases, there was a span of 22 bases. In germline, CDR1 is SEHNR, CDR2 FQNEAQ (reference sequence). The CDR3 nucleotides are TGTGCCAGCTACACGGGGAGGCCACCCACCCCCTACAATGAGCAGTTCTTC. Translated: CASYTGRPPTPYNEQFF.

This clone appeared a single time. V gene TRBV7-3 combines with J gene TRBJ2-1; 8 bases align to TRBD2. The junction had 8 bases not matched to a gene; V was cut back by 2 bases and J by 8 bases. Germline CDR1 is SGHTA and CDR2 is FQGTGA. The CDR3 sequence is 15 residues long. The CDR3 here is CASSLLGGAGDEQFF. The CDR3 bases are TGTGCCAGCAGCTTACTGGGAGGAGCGGGGGATGAGCAGTTCTTC.

The V gene is TRBV27, the J gene TRBJ2-3; no reliable D call. This CDR3 has 13 amino acids. V was trimmed by 6 bases and J by 2 bases, leaving 9 bases between them. The germline CDR1 and CDR2 sequences are MNHEY and SMNVEV (reference sequence). The CDR3 protein is CASSSIATDTQYF. In nucleotides, the CDR3 is TGTGCCAGCAGCTCTATCGCCACAGATACGCAGTATTTT.

The chain uses TRBV6-1 and TRBJ1-5; D is unclear. Germline CDR1 MNHNS, CDR2 SASEGT. Trimming cost V 6 bases and J 1 base, with 4 bases left between them. CDR3 length equals 12 residues. Here the CDR3 DNA reads TGTGCCAGCAGCCGGAGCAATCAGCCCCAGCATTTT. This gives the protein CASSRSNQPQHF.

This chain connects TRBV28 to TRBJ2-3, with 8 positions matching TRBD2. The CDR3 sequence is 15 residues long. Looked up from germline, CDR1 is MDHEN and CDR2 is SYDVKM. The V gene end was trimmed by 6 bases and the J gene end by 4 bases; junction bases not matched to a gene: 9. The DNA of the CDR3 is TGTGCCAGCAGCGCAAAGCGGGGGCCATCAGATACGCAGTATTTT. Protein product: CASSAKRGPSDTQYF.